This entry lists 2 T cell receptor beta chains sequenced from one sample in a study of blood T cells in healthy people across ages. Combining a sample-barcoded 5' primer with a J-beta primer mix, a second PCR ran for roughly 6 to 11 cycles. TCRdb reprocessed the 5' RACE reads via MiXCR and lists one record per CDR3 protein. This table holds 600,000 to 1,000,000 distinct CDR3 sequences, 25% found once. This sample also appeared in a second study, on T cells of mothers and their children.

The sample consisted of blood. The receptor source for this set is a boy younger than 18 in good health.

The chain uses TRBV20-1 and TRBJ2-7; D is possibly TRBD2 (5 bases). Trimming removed 7 bases from V and 1 base from J, with 14 bases in between. The length of the CDR3 is 13 residues. The germline V gene has CDR1 DFQATT and CDR2 SNEGSKA (reference sequence). Here the CDR3 reads CSGRALSSYEQYF. The CDR3 DNA follows: TGCAGTGGGCGGGCCCTGTCATCCTACGAGCAGTACTTC.

The chain combines TRBV29-1 with TRBJ2-5; 9 positions match TRBD2. This CDR3 spans 14 amino acids. The germline V gene encodes CDR1 SQVTM and CDR2 ANQGSEA. V dropped 8 bases and J dropped 3; count of bases not matched to a gene: 10. The CDR3 DNA reads TGCAGCTTTGTCGGGACTAGCCGGAAAGAGACCCAGTACTTC. Protein: CSFVGTSRKETQYF.